The rows below give T cell receptor beta chains drawn from one sample of a study of regulatory T cells in long-lasting Graves disease. Using its own MiXCR run on the multiplex PCR reads, TCRdb lists one record per CDR3 protein. Here the sample spans approximately 360,000 distinct CDR3 sequences, approximately 25% being singletons. This specimen consisted of peripheral blood mononuclear cells (PBMCs), obtained when the disease was refractory, from a patient treated with antithyroid drugs. The receptor set was obtained from a woman aged 40 to 50 with Graves disease. Each CDR3 is given with its conserved first and last residue. The D gene is left open where the match is weak. Expanded clones are given a class, and other clones once, few, many or no size at all.

cdr3_length j_call d_call clone_size v_call cdr3_nt cdr3_aa
14 TRBJ2-6 NA NA TRBV2 TGTGCCAGCAGCTCCAACACTGGGGCCGACGTCCTGACTTTC CASSSNTGADVLTF
17 TRBJ2-6 NA few TRBV15 TGTGCCACCAGCAGAGAAACAGGGAGCTCTGGGGCCAACGTCCTGACTTTC CATSRETGSSGANVLTF
13 TRBJ2-2 TRBD2 many TRBV12-3/TRBV12-4 TGTGCCAGCAGAGCGGGAGGGACCGGGGAGCTGTTTTTT CASRAGGTGELFF
14 TRBJ2-4 NA many TRBV3-1 TGTGCCAGCAGCCCCAGGGAAGCCAAAAACATTCAGTACTTC CASSPREAKNIQYF
18 TRBJ1-5 TRBD1 NA TRBV6-1 TGTGCCAGCAGCCCATACCGGGACAGGGAAGGACGGAATCAGCCCCAGCATTTT CASSPYRDREGRNQPQHF
15 TRBJ2-7 TRBD2 NA TRBV20-1 TGCAGTGCTAGATCCCGGACTAGCGAGAGTAGAGAGCAGTACTTC CSARSRTSESREQYF
13 TRBJ2-7 TRBD1 NA TRBV11-2 TGTGCCAGCAGCCCCTACAGGGGCCACGAGCAGTACTTC CASSPYRGHEQYF
18 TRBJ1-6 NA many TRBV2 TGTGCCAGCAGTGTGATGGAGCGGGGAAGCTCCTATAATTCACCCCTCCACTTT CASSVMERGSSYNSPLHF
14 TRBJ1-1 NA few TRBV5-1 TGCGCCAGCAGCTATCCGGACAGCTACACTGAAGCTTTCTTT CASSYPDSYTEAFF
13 TRBJ2-3 NA NA TRBV6-2/TRBV6-3 TGTGCCACCTCGGGCGGCCTCACAGATACGCAGTATTTT CATSGGLTDTQYF
16 TRBJ2-7 NA many TRBV11-1 TGTGCCAGCAGCTTAGGGTCCACCGGGGCCCTCAGCGAGCAGTACTTC CASSLGSTGALSEQYF
15 TRBJ2-5 NA many TRBV12-3/TRBV12-4 TGTGCCAGCAGCCCACCCCGATTAGCTCGAGAGACCCAGTACTTC CASSPPRLARETQYF
15 TRBJ2-7 NA few TRBV6-1 TGTGCCAGCAGTGAAGTGGGAAGGTTCGACTACGAGCAGTACTTC CASSEVGRFDYEQYF
17 TRBJ2-3 TRBD2 once TRBV6-5 TGTGCCAGCAGTTACTCGGTAGTAGCGGGAGGTATAGATACGCAGTATTTT CASSYSVVAGGIDTQYF
10 TRBJ1-1 NA many TRBV20-1 TGCAGTGCTAGTGAACGGGAAGCTTTCTTT CSASEREAFF
13 TRBJ2-3 NA NA TRBV7-3 TGTGCCAGCAGCAAAAGCAGGGTAGATACGCAGTATTTT CASSKSRVDTQYF
16 TRBJ1-3 NA many TRBV6-1 TGTGCCAGCAGTGCCGGCGAGGGGAGCTCTGGAAACACCATATATTTT CASSAGEGSSGNTIYF
15 TRBJ2-1 TRBD2 NA TRBV20-1 TGCAGTGCTAGGCTAGGACTAGCGGAAAACAATGAGCAGTTCTTC CSARLGLAENNEQFF
14 TRBJ2-7 NA NA TRBV29-1 TGCAGCGCTGTCATCCCGAGGGACACCTACGAGCAGTACTTC CSAVIPRDTYEQYF
15 TRBJ2-7 NA few TRBV5-1 TGCGCCAGCAGCTTGGGGACAGCCAACTCCTACGAGCAGTACTTC CASSLGTANSYEQYF
16 TRBJ2-1 NA NA TRBV27 TGTGCCAGCAGTTTATCGCTTCAGGCCCCCCCCAATGAGCAGTTCTTC CASSLSLQAPPNEQFF
16 TRBJ2-1 TRBD2 once TRBV7-9 TGTGCCAGCAGCGCTACGACTAGCGCCAGCTACAATGAGCAGTTCTTC CASSATTSASYNEQFF
15 TRBJ1-1 NA many TRBV10-3 TGTGCCATCAGTGAGTGGGAACAGGGACTCACTGAAGCTTTCTTT CAISEWEQGLTEAFF
16 TRBJ2-6 NA few TRBV5-8 TGTGCCAGCAGCTTGGACTCAGGGGCCGGGGCCAACGTCCTGACTTTC CASSLDSGAGANVLTF
11 TRBJ1-1 NA many TRBV2 TGTGCCAGCGTTACGGGGACTGAAGCTTTCTTT CASVTGTEAFF
14 TRBJ1-5 TRBD1 many TRBV12-3/TRBV12-4 TGTGCCAGCAGTGACACAGGGGACCGACAGCCCCAGCATTTT CASSDTGDRQPQHF
15 TRBJ1-4 NA NA TRBV6-5 TGTGCCAGCAGTTACGGGAGGGTGGCTAATGAAAAACTGTTTTTT CASSYGRVANEKLFF
14 TRBJ2-7 TRBD2 NA TRBV20-1 TGCAGTGCTAGAAGGACTAGCGGGGCCTACGAGCAGTACTTC CSARRTSGAYEQYF
13 TRBJ1-1 NA many TRBV5-1 TGCGCCAGCAGGCCCAGTACGGGCACTGAAGCTTTCTTT CASRPSTGTEAFF
14 TRBJ1-1 NA NA TRBV3-1 TGTGCCAGCAGCCAAGCCGCAAGGAACACTGAAGCTTTCTTT CASSQAARNTEAFF
12 TRBJ2-5 NA NA TRBV20-1 TGCAGTGCAACTGGGACCCCAGAGACCCAGTACTTC CSATGTPETQYF
14 TRBJ2-2 TRBD1 NA TRBV4-1 TGCGCCAGCAGCCAGGGACAGTTTAGCGGGGAGCTGTTTTTT CASSQGQFSGELFF
12 TRBJ2-7 NA few TRBV7-9 TGTGCCAGCAGCTTAGGGAAGGTCGGGCAGTACTTC CASSLGKVGQYF
17 TRBJ2-5 TRBD2 NA TRBV2 TGTGCCAGCAGCTTAGCGGGGCTAGCGGGACTTAGAGAGACCCAGTACTTC CASSLAGLAGLRETQYF
15 TRBJ2-2 NA few TRBV7-3 TGTGCCAGCAGTTCTGCGGGGAGCGAGACCGGGGAGCTGTTTTTT CASSSAGSETGELFF
16 TRBJ2-7 NA NA TRBV20-1 TGCAGTGCTAGAGATATGGGGGGCCGTAGCTCCTACGAGCAGTACTTC CSARDMGGRSSYEQYF
12 TRBJ2-1 TRBD2 few TRBV12-3/TRBV12-4 TGTGCCAGCAGTCTCCCCAGCGGGGAGAAGTTCTTC CASSLPSGEKFF
12 TRBJ1-1 NA NA TRBV30 TGTGCCTGGAGGGGGGGTTACACTGAAGCTTTCTTT CAWRGGYTEAFF
16 TRBJ2-2 NA few TRBV10-3 TGTGCCATCAGTCAAAGCGACCCCAAAAACACCGGGGAGCTGTTTTTT CAISQSDPKNTGELFF
15 TRBJ2-7 NA many TRBV7-9 TGTGCCAGCAGCGCCCGGGACCCCAGAGCTTGGGAGCAGTACTTC CASSARDPRAWEQYF
13 TRBJ1-6 NA NA TRBV6-1 TGTGCCAGCAGTCCCTACAGAGATTCACCCCTCCACTTT CASSPYRDSPLHF
14 TRBJ1-2 NA few TRBV28 TGTGCCAGCAGTTCGCCACAGGGTACGGAGGGCTACACCTTC CASSSPQGTEGYTF
16 TRBJ2-3 TRBD2 NA TRBV20-1 TGCAGTGCCCTCTCGTGGCTAGCGGGAGAGGTGGATACGCAGTATTTT CSALSWLAGEVDTQYF
16 TRBJ2-3 TRBD2 NA TRBV19 TGTGCCAGTAGTATAGCTAGCGGGAGAGTCACAGATACGCAGTATTTT CASSIASGRVTDTQYF
11 TRBJ2-7 NA many TRBV28 TGTGCCAGCGACAGTAACAACGAGCAGTACTTC CASDSNNEQYF